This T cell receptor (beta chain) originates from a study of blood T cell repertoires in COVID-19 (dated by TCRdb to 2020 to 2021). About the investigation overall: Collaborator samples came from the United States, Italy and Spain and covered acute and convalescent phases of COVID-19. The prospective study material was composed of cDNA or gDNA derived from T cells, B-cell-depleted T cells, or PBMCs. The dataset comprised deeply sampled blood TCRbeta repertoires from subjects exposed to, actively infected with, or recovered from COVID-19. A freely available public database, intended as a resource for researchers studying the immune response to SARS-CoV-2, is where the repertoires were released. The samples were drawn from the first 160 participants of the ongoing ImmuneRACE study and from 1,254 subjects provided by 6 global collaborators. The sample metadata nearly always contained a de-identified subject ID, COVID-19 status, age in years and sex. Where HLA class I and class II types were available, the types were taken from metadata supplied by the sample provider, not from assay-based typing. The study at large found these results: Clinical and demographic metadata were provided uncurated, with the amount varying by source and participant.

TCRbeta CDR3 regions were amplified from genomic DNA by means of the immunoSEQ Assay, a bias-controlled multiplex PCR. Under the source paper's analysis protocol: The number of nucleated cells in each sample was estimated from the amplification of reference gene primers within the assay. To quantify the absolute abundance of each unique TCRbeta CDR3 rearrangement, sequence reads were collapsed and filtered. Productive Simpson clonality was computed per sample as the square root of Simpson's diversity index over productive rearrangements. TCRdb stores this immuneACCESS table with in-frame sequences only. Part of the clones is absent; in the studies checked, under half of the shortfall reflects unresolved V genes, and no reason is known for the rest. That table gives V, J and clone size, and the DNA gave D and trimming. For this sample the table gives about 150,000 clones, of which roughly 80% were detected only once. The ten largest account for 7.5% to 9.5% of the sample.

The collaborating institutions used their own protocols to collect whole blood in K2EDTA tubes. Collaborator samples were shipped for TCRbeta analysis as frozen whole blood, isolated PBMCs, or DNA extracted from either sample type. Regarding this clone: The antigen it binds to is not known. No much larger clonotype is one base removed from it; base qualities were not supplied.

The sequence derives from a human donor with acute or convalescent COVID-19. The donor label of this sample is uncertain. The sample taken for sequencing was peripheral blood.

In nucleotides, the sequence is TGTGCCAGCAGCCGAGGGGGGGTTGGGTACACTGAAGCTTTCTTT. It translates to CASSRGGVGYTEAFF. The chain is made from TRBV7-8 and TRBJ1-1; TRBD1 is possibly the D segment (6 matching bases). CDR1 and CDR2, looked up from the germline V gene, are SGHVS and FQNEAQ. Trimming takes 5 bases from V and 3 bases from J, and the germline ends sit 16 bases apart. From the cysteine up to the phenylalanine, the CDR3 has a length of 15 residues. Just CDR3 DNA is preserved here, 45 bases in frame from base 1.